The clone carrying this T cell receptor beta chain appeared a few times. What it recognizes is unknown. V was shortened by 3 bases and J by 7 bases, with 12 bases between the two germline ends. The CDR3 runs 14 residues. Per the germline V gene, CDR1 is MGHRA and CDR2 is YSYEKL. These data are taken from a study of beta chain features in type 1 diabetes. Study in general: The number of sorted cells examined across all samples was around 99 million.

Since all of the isolated RNA was reverse transcribed, expressed TCRB transcripts were what got sequenced. TCRdb's copy holds only in-frame clones and misses some; the assay was immunoSEQ multiplex PCR. The sample lists 200,000 to 300,000 clones; 11% to 15% were seen once. Study-level results: Among all four CD4+ subsets, Type 1 diabetes patients had TCRB CDR3s that were moderately but significantly shorter.

The rearrangement joins TRBV4-1 to TRBJ2-2, with D possibly matching TRBD1 (6 bases). What was sequenced was naive CD4+ T cells from blood. The source of this sequence is a man aged 25 to 45 with type 1 diabetes. In DNA, the CDR3 is TGCGCCAGCAGCCATGGGACACTCGGCGGGGAGCTGTTTTTT. Amino acids: CASSHGTLGGELFF.